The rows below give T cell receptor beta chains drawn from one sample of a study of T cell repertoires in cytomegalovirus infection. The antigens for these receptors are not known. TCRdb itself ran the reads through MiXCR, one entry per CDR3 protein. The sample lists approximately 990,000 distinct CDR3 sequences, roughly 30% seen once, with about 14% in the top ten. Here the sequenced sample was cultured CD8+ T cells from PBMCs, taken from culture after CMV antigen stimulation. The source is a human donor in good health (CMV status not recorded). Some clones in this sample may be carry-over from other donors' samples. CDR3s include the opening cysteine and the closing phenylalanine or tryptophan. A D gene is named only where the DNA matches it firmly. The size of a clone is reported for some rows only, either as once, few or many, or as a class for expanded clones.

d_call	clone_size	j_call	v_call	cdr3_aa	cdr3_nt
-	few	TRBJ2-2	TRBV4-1	CASSQDFGWSAGELFF	TGCGCCAGCAGCCAAGATTTTGGTTGGAGCGCCGGGGAGCTGTTTTTT
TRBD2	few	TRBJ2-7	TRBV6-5	CASSYSIAGGEQYF	TGTGCCAGCAGTTACTCGATAGCGGGGGGCGAGCAGTACTTC
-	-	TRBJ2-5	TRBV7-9	CASSLAGQGVWQETQYF	TGTGCCAGCAGCTTAGCAGGGCAGGGTGTGTGGCAAGAGACCCAGTACTTC
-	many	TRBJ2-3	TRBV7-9	CASSPQLGTDTQYF	TGTGCCAGCAGCCCTCAGCTAGGCACAGATACGCAGTATTTT
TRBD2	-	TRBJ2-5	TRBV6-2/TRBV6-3	CASSYLAPGLAGGETQYF	TGTGCCAGCAGTTACCTTGCTCCGGGACTAGCGGGGGGGGAGACCCAGTACTTC
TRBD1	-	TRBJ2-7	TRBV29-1	CSVELPTGGLYEQYF	TGCAGCGTCGAATTACCGACAGGGGGTCTATACGAGCAGTACTTC
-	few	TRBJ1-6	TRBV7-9	CASSLDRSPLHF	TGTGCCAGCAGCTTAGACCGTTCACCCCTCCACTTT
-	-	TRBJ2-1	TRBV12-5	CASGLFPPYNEQFF	TGTGCTAGTGGTTTGTTTCCCCCTTACAATGAGCAGTTCTTC
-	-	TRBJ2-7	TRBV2	CASSETPFYEQYF	TGTGCCAGCAGTGAGACTCCTTTCTACGAGCAGTACTTC
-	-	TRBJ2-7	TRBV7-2	CAGSLGLGSSYEQYF	TGTGCCGGCAGCTTAGGTTTAGGGAGCTCCTACGAGCAGTACTTC
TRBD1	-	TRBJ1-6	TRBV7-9	CASSERDRATNSPLHF	TGTGCCAGCAGCGAACGGGACAGGGCGACCAATTCACCCCTCCACTTT
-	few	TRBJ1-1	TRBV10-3	CAISIGGNTEAFF	TGTGCCATCAGTATAGGTGGGAACACTGAAGCTTTCTTT
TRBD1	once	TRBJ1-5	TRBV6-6	CVSSPDRGRSQPQHF	TGTGTCAGCAGCCCGGACAGGGGGCGCAGTCAGCCCCAGCATTTT
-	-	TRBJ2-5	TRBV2	CASSGGWGGLETQYF	TGTGCCAGCAGTGGTGGTTGGGGGGGCCTGGAGACCCAGTACTTC
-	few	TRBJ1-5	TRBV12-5	CASGSGLPQHF	TGTGCTAGTGGGTCAGGGCTGCCCCAGCATTTT
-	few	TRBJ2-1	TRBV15	CATSRPSGVRSYNEQFF	TGTGCCACCAGCAGACCCTCCGGGGTTCGCTCCTACAATGAGCAGTTCTTC
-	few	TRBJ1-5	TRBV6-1	CASRLQSSGQPQHF	TGTGCCAGCAGACTCCAGAGTTCGGGTCAGCCCCAGCATTTT
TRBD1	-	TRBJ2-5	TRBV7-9	CASSPGGVETQYF	TGTGCCAGCAGCCCAGGGGGAGTAGAGACCCAGTACTTC
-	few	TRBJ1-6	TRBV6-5	CASSYSQRHEISGYNSPLHF	TGTGCCAGCAGTTATAGCCAGCGACACGAAATCTCGGGCTATAATTCACCCCTCCACTTT
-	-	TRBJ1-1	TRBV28	CASSLGLHSNTEAFF	TGTGCCAGCAGTTTAGGGCTGCATTCTAACACTGAAGCTTTCTTT
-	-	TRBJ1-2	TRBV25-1	CASSENLYDGYTF	TGTGCCAGCAGTGAAAACCTGTATGATGGCTACACCTTC
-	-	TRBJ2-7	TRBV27	CASSPPGPQLQYF	TGTGCCAGCAGTCCCCCGGGCCCTCAACTGCAGTACTTC
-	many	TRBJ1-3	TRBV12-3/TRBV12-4	CASSRRKGFNTIYF	TGTGCCAGCAGTCGGCGGAAGGGGTTTAACACCATATATTTT
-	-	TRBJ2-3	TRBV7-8	CAGSFRVGGCTDTQYF	TGTGCCGGCAGCTTTCGGGTGGGGGGTTGCACAGATACGCAGTATTTT
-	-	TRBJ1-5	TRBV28	CASSFGPGAYNQPQHF	-